This T cell receptor beta chain comes out of a study of graft-versus-host responses after intestinal transplantation. Study information: Transplant types were multivisceral, liver-intestinal, or isolated intestinal. Anti-thymocyte globulin was used for induction in all recipients, who then took tacrolimus and steroids for roughly three years.

Remarks on this clone: Its antigen remains unidentified.

Produced via immunoSEQ multiplex PCR; TCRdb's table is partial and in-frame only. The data show tens of thousands of clones, with about 94% seen just once and less than 0.85% held by the top ten. The study's findings and limits: GvH clones turned up in recipient marrow; some had shown up first in ileum or blood. Allografts from individuals with graft-donor T cell macrochimerism displayed high graft-versus-host to host-versus-graft clonal ratios.

The CDR3 is 15 residues long. Germline values: CDR1 SGHRS, CDR2 YFSETQ. The V and J ends lost 0 bases and 8 bases, in that order; junction bases with no gene match: 6. This chain uses TRBV5-1 with TRBJ2-1, with 9 bases lining up with TRBD2. The sequence was collected from a human patient who received an intestinal transplant, so some T cells may come from the graft donor. The input for sequencing was PBMCs, taken 16 days after intestinal transplant. As DNA, the CDR3 is TGCGCCAGCAGCTTGGTAGCGGGAGCGGAGGATGAGCAGTTCTTC. Residues: CASSLVAGAEDEQFF.